The 16 T cell receptor beta chains listed next were all sequenced from one sample in a study of identifying expanded T cells in peripheral blood (dated by TCRdb to 2018 to 2020). The protocol used for the library was the immunoSEQ multiplex PCR assay. TCRdb took over this immuneACCESS table, retaining in-frame rearrangements with V and J assigned. Such tables are incomplete; in checked studies, under half of the missing clones stem from an unresolved V gene, and the remainder is unexplained. The sample includes tens of thousands of clones, with around 87% observed a single time. The ten top clones hold roughly 4.5% of the sample. Sample: blood. These receptors all come from a person aged 18 to 75 in good health.

The rearrangement links TRBV6-1 to TRBJ2-3; 8 bases agree with TRBD1. CDR1 and CDR2 (germline): MNHNS, SASEGT. V gave up 7 bases and J gave up 2 bases; unmatched junction bases: 5. The CDR3 length is 14 residues. CDR3 sequence (DNA): TGTGCCAGCACAGGACAGGGCGTCACAGATACGCAGTATTTT. Amino acids: CASTGQGVTDTQYF.

J is TRBJ2-1 and V is TRBV6-1; TRBD1 is a possible D gene (6 bases). CDR1 is MNHNS, CDR2 SASEGT, per germline. The CDR3 spans 17 residues. Trimming cost V 1 base and J 0 bases, with 13 bases left between them. In DNA, the CDR3 is TGTGCCAGCAGTGAAGAACCAGGGGACCTCTCCTACAATGAGCAGTTCTTC. This encodes CASSEEPGDLSYNEQFF.

The chain combines TRBV30 with TRBJ2-3, with 7 bases fitting TRBD2. From germline, CDR1 is GTSNPN and CDR2 SVGIG (reference sequence). CDR3 length: 15 amino acids. V gave up 3 bases and J gave up 1 base; unmatched junction bases: 7. CDR3 coding DNA: TGTGCCTGGAGGCCAGTTAGCGGGCGCACAGATACGCAGTATTTT. This codes for CAWRPVSGRTDTQYF.

The chain combines TRBV2 with TRBJ2-1; TRBD2 is a possible D gene (6 bases). Germline-derived CDR1 and CDR2 are SNHLY and FYNNEI. V was clipped by 6 bases and J by 4 bases, with 13 bases between them. The CDR3 is 14 residues long. CDR3: CASRRSGDYNEQFF. The CDR3 DNA is TGTGCCAGCAGACGTAGCGGCGATTACAATGAGCAGTTCTTC. Complete variable domain (other parts from reference TRBV2 and TRBJ2-1): EPEVTQTPSHQVTQMGQEVILRCVPISNHLYFYWYRQILGQKVEFLVSFYNNEISEKSEIFDDQFSVERPDGSNFTLKIRSTKLEDSAMYFCASRRSGDYNEQFFGPGTRLTVL.

The rearrangement joins TRBV11-3 to TRBJ1-1; no firm D call. Looked up from germline, CDR1 is SGHNT and CDR2 is YENEEA. V dropped 4 bases and J dropped 0 bases, with 12 bases sitting between them. This CDR3 region has 15 residues. The CDR3 sequence is CASSSRPKMNTEAFF. DNA of the CDR3: TGTGCCAGCAGCTCCCGACCGAAGATGAACACTGAAGCTTTCTTT.

For this clone: Compared with germline, one end of the junction differs, possibly owing to a read error. V and J are TRBV5-4 and TRBJ2-2, with 7 bases lining up with TRBD2. Germline CDR1 reads SGHNT; CDR2 reads YYREEE (reference sequence). This CDR3 region has 15 residues. CDR3 amino acids: CASSLEDSGTGELFF. CDR3 in DNA: TGTGCCAGCAGTTTGGAGGATAGCGGGACCGGGGAGCTGTTTTTT.

This clone was picked up one time. The chain links TRBV2 to TRBJ2-1; TRBD1 agrees at 7 bases. J gave up 4 bases and V 6 bases, and 3 bases lay outside the gene matches. The CDR3 extends over 13 amino acids. CDR1 is SNHLY and CDR2 is FYNNEI in the germline V gene. The CDR3, as DNA: TGTGCCAGCAGACAGGGGTTGTACAATGAGCAGTTCTTC. Translation: CASRQGLYNEQFF. Full variable domain (remainder filled in from reference TRBV2 and TRBJ2-1): EPEVTQTPSHQVTQMGQEVILRCVPISNHLYFYWYRQILGQKVEFLVSFYNNEISEKSEIFDDQFSVERPDGSNFTLKIRSTKLEDSAMYFCASRQGLYNEQFFGPGTRLTVL.

The gene calls are TRBV27 and TRBJ1-1, with D unclear. The CDR3 sequence is 13 residues long. The germline V gene encodes CDR1 MNHEY and CDR2 SMNVEV (reference sequence). Trimming took 4 bases from V and 0 from J, leaving 6 bases between them. Here the CDR3 reads CASSSSLNTEAFF. The CDR3 nucleotides are TGTGCCAGCAGTTCCAGTTTGAACACTGAAGCTTTCTTT.

This rearrangement joins TRBV28 to TRBJ1-2; the D is unclear. Looked up from germline, CDR1 is MDHEN and CDR2 is SYDVKM. V was trimmed by 3 bases and J by 4 bases, leaving 12 bases between them. This CDR3 comprises 14 residues. CDR3 bases: TGTGCCAGCAGTTTGAATGGGCAGTTCTATGGCTACACCTTC. Translated: CASSLNGQFYGYTF.

The chain employs TRBV28 and TRBJ1-3; possibly TRBD1 for D (6 bases). CDR1 and CDR2 from the germline V gene are MDHEN and SYDVKM. Trimming left V 6 bases short and J 1 base short, with 16 bases between. The CDR3 extends over 16 amino acids. CDR3: CASRRYQGGSGNTIYF. CDR3 DNA sequence: TGTGCCAGCAGACGATACCAAGGGGGGTCTGGAAACACCATATATTTT.

The V and J genes are TRBV13 and TRBJ2-7; TRBD1 agrees at 8 bases. V gave up 3 bases and J gave up 3 bases; unmatched junction bases: 4. From germline, CDR1 is PRHDT and CDR2 FYEKMQ (reference sequence). There are 14 residues in the CDR3. CDR3 region: CASSFDRGYYEQYF. As DNA, the CDR3 is TGTGCCAGCAGCTTCGACAGGGGTTACTACGAGCAGTACTTC.

V and J are TRBV29-1 and TRBJ2-5; D not certain. V was clipped by 1 base and J by 5 bases, with 11 bases between them. This CDR3 region has 13 residues. Germline CDR1 reads SQVTM; CDR2 reads ANQGSEA. For the CDR3, the DNA is TGCAGCGTTGAAGGGGTGGCCCGGGAGACCCAGTACTTC. Translation: CSVEGVARETQYF.

This clone is a singleton in its sample. The genes are TRBV7-9 and TRBJ2-2, with TRBD2 matching over 7 bases. The CDR3 consists of 16 residues. Germline values: CDR1 SEHNR, CDR2 FQNEAQ (reference sequence). J lost 3 bases, V lost 0 bases, and 4 bases had no gene match. The CDR3 sequence is CASSLAAGVYTGELFF. CDR3 in DNA: TGTGCCAGCAGCTTAGCGGCGGGAGTGTACACCGGGGAGCTGTTTTTT.

The rearrangement uses TRBV11-2 and TRBJ2-1; 8 bases map to TRBD2. Germline V gene lookup returns CDR1 SGHAT and CDR2 FQNNGV. The CDR3 extends over 14 amino acids. The J segment lost 4 bases and the V segment lost 5 bases, leaving 4 bases of the junction unmatched. Here the CDR3 reads CASSRRGGYNEQFF. The CDR3 nucleotides read TGTGCCAGCAGCCGTCGGGGGGGGTACAATGAGCAGTTCTTC.

The chain couples TRBV18 to TRBJ1-5; maybe TRBD1 (5 bases). The V gene's germline CDR1 is KGHSH and CDR2 LQKENI. V gave up 2 bases and J gave up 2 bases, with 10 bases separating them. The length of the CDR3 is 15 residues. Written as DNA, the CDR3 is TGTGCCAGCTCACCAGAGGGGTTTGGCAATCAGCCCCAGCATTTT. Translating it yields CASSPEGFGNQPQHF.

The chain uses TRBV6-1 and TRBJ2-7; D remains ambiguous. Germline CDR1 reads MNHNS; CDR2 reads SASEGT. The CDR3 is 15 residues long. V was pared by 6 bases and J by 0 bases, with 15 bases between. The CDR3 is CASSLETFSSYEQYF. DNA for the CDR3: TGTGCCAGCAGCCTAGAAACCTTCAGCTCCTACGAGCAGTACTTC.